This T cell receptor beta chain was recovered during a study of T cell changes during pregnancy in multiple sclerosis. This CDR3 is 19 amino acids long. CDR1 and CDR2 from the germline V gene are MDHEN and SYDVKM. Trimming at V came to 3 bases and at J to 1 base, leaving 13 bases not matched to a gene. This table comes from immunoSEQ multiplex PCR, and its TCRdb copy is limited to in-frame clones, with some not included. This table has tens of thousands of clones, roughly 93% appearing once. The sequence derives from a female donor with multiple sclerosis, enrolled in a pregnancy study. Material: peripheral blood, obtained in the second trimester of pregnancy. The chain joins TRBV28 to TRBJ2-5, with 11 bases matching TRBD2. In nucleotides, the CDR3 is TGTGCCAGCAGTTTCCTTACCAGCGCCGGGACTAGCGGCCAAGAGACCCAGTACTTC. It translates to CASSFLTSAGTSGQETQYF.